These 17 T cell receptor beta chains were all obtained from the same sample, sequenced in a study of cytomegalovirus exposure and HLA in healthy donors. The PCR used 60 Vbeta and 13 Jbeta primers. Profiled with immunoSEQ multiplex PCR; TCRdb holds only in-frame clones, not every one. Of about 190,000 clones in the sample, 85% to 90% were seen once. Sequenced input: PBMCs. Receptors originate from a man aged 30 to 39 in good health and CMV-seronegative.

V is TRBV6-1 and J is TRBJ2-5; D uncertain. The CDR3 is 15 amino acids. V lost 3 bases and J lost 2, with 13 bases in between. The germline gives CDR1 MNHNS, CDR2 SASEGT. The CDR3 DNA reads as TGTGCCAGCAGTGATAGATGGCTAGTTCAAGAGACCCAGTACTTC. Translating it yields CASSDRWLVQETQYF.

This rearrangement joins TRBV6-1 to TRBJ1-1; tentative D call: TRBD1 (5 bases). Trimming shortened V by 1 base and J by 3 bases, and 12 bases separated the two germline ends. The CDR3 has 15 amino acids. From germline, CDR1 is MNHNS and CDR2 SASEGT. CDR3 loop: CASSEVGGGDTEAFF. Here the CDR3 DNA reads TGTGCCAGCAGTGAAGTGGGGGGTGGGGACACTGAAGCTTTCTTT.

The V gene is TRBV28, the J gene TRBJ1-2; D is unresolved. This CDR3 has 12 residues. V was pared by 8 bases and J by 1 base, with 8 bases between. The germline V gene has CDR1 MDHEN and CDR2 SYDVKM. CDR3 amino acids: CASRPYNYGYTF. The CDR3 bases are TGTGCCAGCCGTCCGTATAACTATGGCTACACCTTC.

This chain connects TRBV30 to TRBJ1-2; D uncertain. The CDR3 consists of 14 residues. The V end lost 2 bases, the J end lost 8 bases, and 18 bases lay between the germline ends. Germline V gene sequence: CDR1 GTSNPN, CDR2 SVGIG (reference sequence). The DNA for the CDR3 is TGTGCCTGGAGTACAACTGTCTCGACTGGCGGCTACACCTTC. Protein: CAWSTTVSTGGYTF.

This clone has just a few counts. J is TRBJ1-3 and V is TRBV6-6, with 7 nucleotides matching TRBD1. There are 16 residues in the CDR3. The ends lost 4 bases at V and 4 bases at J; junction bases unmatched: 10. CDR1 is MNHNY, CDR2 SVGAGI, per germline (reference sequence). CDR3 sequence reads: CASSWIGGGKGNTIYF. In DNA, the CDR3 is TGTGCCAGCAGTTGGATAGGAGGGGGCAAGGGAAACACCATATATTTT.

This chain links TRBV29-1 with TRBJ2-7; TRBD1 matches at 10 bases. The junction had 10 bases not matched to a gene; V was cut back by 1 base and J by 7 bases. The CDR3 is 15 amino acids. Germline V lookup: CDR1 SQVTM, CDR2 ANQGSEA. CDR3 residues: CSVEGGDRGPGEQYF. DNA for the CDR3: TGCAGCGTTGAAGGGGGGGACAGGGGCCCGGGAGAGCAGTACTTC.

In this sample, this clone turned up once. V usage is TRBV7-9 and J usage is TRBJ1-2; 7 nucleotides match TRBD1. The V gene end was trimmed by 3 bases and the J gene end by 5 bases; junction bases not matched to a gene: 6. Per the germline V gene, CDR1 is SEHNR and CDR2 is FQNEAQ (reference sequence). This CDR3 is 14 amino acids long. DNA of the CDR3: TGTGCCAGCAGCTTTACGGACAGGAAATATGGCTACACCTTC. It is translated as CASSFTDRKYGYTF.

The V and J genes are TRBV28 and TRBJ2-7; 8 bases are shared with TRBD1. The J segment lost 2 bases and the V segment lost 6 bases, leaving 6 bases of the junction unmatched. Germline V gene sequence: CDR1 MDHEN, CDR2 SYDVKM. The CDR3 totals 14 residues. The DNA of the CDR3 is TGTGCCAGCAGCCTTACAGGGGGAGCCTACGAGCAGTACTTC. Encoded protein: CASSLTGGAYEQYF. The full variable domain, with the rest looked up from reference TRBV28 and TRBJ2-7, is DVKVTQSSRYLVKRTGEKVFLECVQDMDHENMFWYRQDPGLGLRLIYFSYDVKMKEKGDIPEGYSVSREKKERFSLILESASTNQTSMYLCASSLTGGAYEQYFGPGTRLTVT.

This clone was seen only once. V gene TRBV7-9 combines with J gene TRBJ2-7; D is possibly TRBD2 (5 bases). Per germline, CDR1 SEHNR and CDR2 FQNEAQ (reference sequence). V gave up 5 bases and J gave up 0 bases, with 20 bases separating them. The CDR3 runs to 17 residues. This CDR3 reads CASSPGIPGVASYEQYF. In nucleotides, the CDR3 is TGTGCCAGCAGCCCGGGTATACCCGGGGTCGCCTCCTACGAGCAGTACTTC.

Points on this clone: Mismatch with germline at one junction end may stem from a read error. This rearrangement joins TRBV7-2 to TRBJ2-6; perhaps TRBD1 as D (5 bases). This CDR3 is 15 amino acids long. Looked up from germline, CDR1 is SGHTA and CDR2 is FQGNSA. The chain's CDR3 is CASSRDNSGANGLTF. Here the CDR3 DNA reads TGTGCCAGCAGCCGAGATAACTCTGGGGCCAACGGCCTGACTTTC.

The chain's CDR3 is CASSLRDRPYEQYF. For the CDR3, the DNA is TGTGCCAGCAGCTTACGGGACAGGCCCTACGAGCAGTACTTC. This chain links TRBV13 with TRBJ2-7; TRBD1 agrees at 8 bases. Germline trimming cut 2 bases from V and 2 bases from J; bases unmatched to any gene: 2. The CDR3 is made up of 14 amino acids. Germline values: CDR1 PRHDT, CDR2 FYEKMQ (reference sequence).

This clone was seen a single time. The V and J genes are TRBV2 and TRBJ1-1, with TRBD1 as a possible D gene (5 bases). The CDR3 sequence is 13 residues long. The V end lost 5 bases, the J end lost 6 bases, and 13 bases lay between the germline ends. CDR1 and CDR2 (germline): SNHLY, FYNNEI. The CDR3 reads CASSIRVTAEAFF. In DNA form, the CDR3 reads TGTGCCAGCAGTATCAGGGTGACCGCTGAAGCTTTCTTT.

In the case of this clone: The junction departs from the called germline gene at one end, perhaps through a read error. CDR3 nucleotide sequence: TGTGCCAGCAGCTTATTGGGACGGACAGGGAAGCCCTACGAGCAGTACTTC. Translation: CASSLLGRTGKPYEQYF. The chain joins TRBV28 to TRBJ2-7, with 8 bases aligning to TRBD1. Per germline, CDR1 MDHEN and CDR2 SYDVKM. CDR3 length: 17 residues.

The chain uses TRBV7-8 and TRBJ2-3, with 8 bases matching TRBD2. V shed 2 bases and J 0 bases; nucleotides not matched to a gene: 7. CDR3 length equals 17 residues. CDR1 and CDR2 (germline): SGHVS, FQNEAQ. CDR3 residues: CASSLFALAASTDTQYF. The CDR3 DNA follows: TGTGCCAGCAGCTTATTCGCACTAGCGGCCAGCACAGATACGCAGTATTTT.

The V call is TRBV14, the J call TRBJ2-1; no clear D gene. V lost 3 bases to trimming and J lost 0 bases, with 9 bases between them. This CDR3 comprises 15 residues. CDR1 and CDR2 (germline): SGHDN, FVKESK. CDR3 sequence: CASSQVMSSYNEQFF. CDR3 nucleotide sequence: TGTGCCAGCAGCCAGGTGATGAGCTCCTACAATGAGCAGTTCTTC.

This clone was seen once. V and J are TRBV6-6 and TRBJ1-1, with D tentatively TRBD1 (6 bases). CDR3 length equals 13 residues. Trimming cost V 8 bases and J 6 bases, with 16 bases left between them. CDR1 is MNHNY and CDR2 is SVGAGI in the germline V gene (reference sequence). The DNA of the CDR3 is TGTGCCAGCTACAATACAGGGTTGGCTGAAGCTTTCTTT. Its protein is CASYNTGLAEAFF.

This clone was found once. The chain couples TRBV10-3 to TRBJ2-2; 9 bases align to TRBD1. Germline V gene sequence: CDR1 ENHRY, CDR2 SYGVKD. CDR3 size: 13 residues. Trimming removed 10 bases from V and 4 bases from J; junction bases left unmatched: 4. DNA for the CDR3: TGTGCCAACGGGGACAGGGTCACCGGGGAGCTGTTTTTT. This translates into CANGDRVTGELFF.